This T cell receptor beta chain was sequenced for a study of T cell repertoires in cytomegalovirus infection. Study context: CMV epitopes used comprised recently identified HLA-C-restricted ones and well-studied HLA-B-restricted ones. Indications came from public TCR beta signatures; they pointed to CMV infection and to a matching HLA type.

This CDR3 contains 15 residues. Germline V gene lookup returns CDR1 KGHSH and CDR2 LQKENI. The V segment lost 4 bases and the J segment 4 bases; nucleotides outside the gene matches: 8. Details on this clonotype: What it binds is unknown.

TCRdb ran MiXCR on the reads and lists one entry per CDR3 protein. This table has 450,000 to 650,000 distinct CDR3 sequences, 40% appearing once. The chain uses TRBV18 and TRBJ2-7; 9 positions agree with TRBD1. The receptor was isolated from a human donor in good health (CMV status not recorded). Some clones in this sample may be carry-over from other donors' samples. Sequences were derived from cultured PBMCs, sampled from culture after CMV antigen stimulation. The CDR3 nucleotides read TGTGCCAGCTCACTAAGTGGACAGGGGCGGTACGAGCAGTACTTC. It translates to CASSLSGQGRYEQYF.